This T cell receptor beta chain was profiled in a study of control samples from healthy donors and cancer patients. Clones were read by immunoSEQ multiplex PCR, and TCRdb kept only the in-frame ones, dropping some. The sample comprises 35,000 to 55,000 clones, about 89% of which are singletons, and roughly 10% rests with the top ten. CDR1 is MNHEY and CDR2 is SVGAGI in the germline V gene. Trimming pared 4 bases from V and 10 bases from J, leaving 11 bases between. The length of the CDR3 is 13 residues. This rearrangement joins TRBV6-5 to TRBJ1-6; D remains ambiguous. The source is an older woman with lung cancer. The sequencing input was PBMCs. CDR3 loop: CASSSINGSPLHF. DNA for the CDR3: TGTGCCAGCAGTTCCATTAATGGATCACCCCTCCACTTT.